This T cell receptor beta chain originates from a study of identical twins. Trimming left V 3 bases short and J 4 bases short, with 8 bases between. The CDR3 runs to 14 residues. Germline lookup yields CDR1 SGDLS and CDR2 YYNGEE. TCRdb reprocessed the 5' RACE reads via MiXCR and lists one record per CDR3 protein. The table includes roughly 1,500,000 distinct CDR3 sequences, around 29% detected once. Specimen: cord blood. The clonotype comes from a newborn girl in good health. The gene calls are TRBV9 and TRBJ1-6; possibly TRBD1 for D (6 bases). CDR3 residues: CASSADRYNSPLHF. The CDR3 DNA reads TGTGCCAGCAGCGCCGACAGGTATAATTCACCCCTCCACTTT.